This TCR beta chain was captured by sequencing in a study of OX40 agonist ivuxolimab in advanced cancers. Study as a whole: Ivuxolimab, an antibody that agonizes OX40 (CD134), was administered to the patients. Ivuxolimab, which patients received intravenously every 2 weeks, was dosed at 0.01 to 10 mg/kg.

Study conclusions and caveats: Low normalized T-cell clonal expansion was additionally recorded for some nonresponders. At 0.1 to 3.0 mg/kg, clonal expansion of CD4+ and CD8+ blood T cells had occurred by week 6.

Concerning this clone: What it binds is unknown.

Data came from immunoSEQ multiplex PCR; TCRdb stores just in-frame clones and leaves some out. The sample records some 58,000 clones, 86% being singletons. This clonotype originated in an adult with an advanced solid tumor such as melanoma, head and neck, liver or kidney cancer. The sequencing here drew on CD4+ or CD8+ T cells sorted from blood, taken in a trial of the OX40 agonist ivuxolimab.

CDR3 bases: TGCAGCGCCGTTGGGAATCTAGCCAAAAACATTCAGTACTTC. Translated, it gives CSAVGNLAKNIQYF. V usage is TRBV29-1 and J usage is TRBJ2-4; D unclear. The CDR3 spans 14 residues. V was clipped by 7 bases and J by 0 bases, with 13 bases between them. Per germline, CDR1 SQVTM and CDR2 ANQGSEA.